This TCR beta chain was captured in a study of tumor and adjacent non-tumor tissue in lung cancer. Note on this clonotype: One end of the junction fails to match germline, which may point to a read error.

RNA was extracted from bulk tissue without any cell sorting. A modified ARM-PCR protocol with three rounds of nested PCR amplified TCRbeta. One entry per CDR3 protein results from TCRdb running MiXCR on the multiplex PCR reads. The table includes around 71,000 distinct CDR3 sequences, roughly two thirds detected once. The CDR3 is 14 amino acids. The germline gives CDR1 SGHAT, CDR2 FQNNGV. The chain uses TRBV11-2 and TRBJ2-5, with D possibly being TRBD1 or TRBD2 (5 bases each). The sample was lung tumor tissue. This clonotype was sampled from a woman aged 35 to 49 with non-small cell lung cancer. For the CDR3, the DNA is TGTGTCAGCAGCCCCGGGGCTTTACAAGAGACCCAGTACTTC. This translates into CVSSPGALQETQYF.